The clone carrying this T cell receptor beta chain was seen more than once but under ten times. The antigen is undetermined. This sample is drawn from a study of cytomegalovirus exposure and HLA in healthy donors. General observations from the study: Most CMV-associated TCR beta chains appeared HLA-restricted in a later analysis. A later analysis showed HLA-associated TCR beta chains outstripping equally common others in clonal expansion. Presence/absence analysis assumed near-uniform sequencing depth across donors.

The CDR3 sequence is 14 residues long. Germline CDR1 SGDLS, CDR2 YYNGEE. With 4 bases clipped from V and 4 bases from J, the junction kept 8 bases outside the gene matches. Each donor's status was that of a healthy bone marrow donor. This PCR relied on a set of 60 Vbeta primers and 13 Jbeta primers. Some clones are missing from TCRdb's copy, which holds only in-frame ones; the method was immunoSEQ multiplex PCR. Of under 200,000 clones listed, roughly 67% are singletons. This chain connects TRBV9 to TRBJ2-7, with 7 positions matching TRBD1. This clonotype was obtained from a woman aged 18-30 years in good health and CMV-seropositive. The sequencing input was PBMCs. As DNA, the CDR3 is TGTGCCAGCAGCCCGAACAGGGGCGGGTACGAGCAGTACTTC. The encoded protein is CASSPNRGGYEQYF.